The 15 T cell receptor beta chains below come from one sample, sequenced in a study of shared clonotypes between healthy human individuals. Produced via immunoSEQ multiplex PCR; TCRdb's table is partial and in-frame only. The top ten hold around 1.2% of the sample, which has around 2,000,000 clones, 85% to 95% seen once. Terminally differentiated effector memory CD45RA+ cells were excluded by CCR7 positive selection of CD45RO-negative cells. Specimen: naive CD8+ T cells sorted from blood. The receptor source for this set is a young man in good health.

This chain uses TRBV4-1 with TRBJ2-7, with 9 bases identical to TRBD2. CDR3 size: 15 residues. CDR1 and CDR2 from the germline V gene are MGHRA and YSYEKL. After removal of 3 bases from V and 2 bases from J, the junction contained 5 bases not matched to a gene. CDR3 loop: CASSQVWTSAYEQYF. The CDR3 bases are TGCGCCAGCAGCCAGGTTTGGACTAGCGCCTACGAGCAGTACTTC.

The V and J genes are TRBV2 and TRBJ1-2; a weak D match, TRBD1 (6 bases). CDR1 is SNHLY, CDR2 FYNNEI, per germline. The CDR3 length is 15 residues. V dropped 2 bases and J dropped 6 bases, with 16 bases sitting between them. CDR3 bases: TGTGCCAGCAGTGAAAAGGATTGGGACATTGATGGCTACACCTTC. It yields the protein CASSEKDWDIDGYTF.

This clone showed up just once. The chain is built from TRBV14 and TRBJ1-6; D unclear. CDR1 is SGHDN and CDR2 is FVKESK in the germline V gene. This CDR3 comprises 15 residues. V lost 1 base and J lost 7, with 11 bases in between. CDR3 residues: CASSQVNSLNSPLHF. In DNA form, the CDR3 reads TGTGCCAGCAGCCAAGTTAACAGTCTCAATTCACCCCTCCACTTT.

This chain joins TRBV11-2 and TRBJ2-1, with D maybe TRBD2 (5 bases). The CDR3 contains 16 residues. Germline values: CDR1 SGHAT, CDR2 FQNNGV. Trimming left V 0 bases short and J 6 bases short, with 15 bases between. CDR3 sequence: CASSLDNAGITNEQFF. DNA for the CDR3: TGTGCCAGCAGCTTAGACAACGCCGGGATTACCAATGAGCAGTTCTTC.

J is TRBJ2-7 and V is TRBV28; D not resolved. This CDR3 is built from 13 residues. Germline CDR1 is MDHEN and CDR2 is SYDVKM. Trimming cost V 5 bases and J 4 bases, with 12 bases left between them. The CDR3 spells CASSAAEAYEQYF. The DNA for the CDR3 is TGTGCCAGCAGTGCGGCCGAAGCGTACGAGCAGTACTTC.

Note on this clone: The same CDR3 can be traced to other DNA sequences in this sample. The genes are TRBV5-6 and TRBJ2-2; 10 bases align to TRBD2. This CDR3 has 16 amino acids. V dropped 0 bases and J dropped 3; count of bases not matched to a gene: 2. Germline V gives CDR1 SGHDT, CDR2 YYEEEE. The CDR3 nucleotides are TGTGCCAGCAGCTTGGCGCTAGCGGGGGACACCGGGGAGCTGTTTTTT. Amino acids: CASSLALAGDTGELFF.

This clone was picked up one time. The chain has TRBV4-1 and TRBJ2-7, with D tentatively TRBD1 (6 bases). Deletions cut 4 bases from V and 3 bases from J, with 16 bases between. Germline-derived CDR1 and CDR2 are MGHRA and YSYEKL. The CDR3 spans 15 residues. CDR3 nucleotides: TGCGCCAGCAGCCTCGAACAGGGAACCCTCTACGAGCAGTACTTC. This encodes CASSLEQGTLYEQYF.

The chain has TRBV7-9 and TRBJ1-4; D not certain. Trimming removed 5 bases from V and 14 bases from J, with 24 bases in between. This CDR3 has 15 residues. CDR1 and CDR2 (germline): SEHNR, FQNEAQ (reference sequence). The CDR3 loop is CASSPTSEPYGGLFF. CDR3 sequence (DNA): TGTGCCAGCAGCCCCACCTCCGAGCCCTACGGCGGGCTGTTTTTT. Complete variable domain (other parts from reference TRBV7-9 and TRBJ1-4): DTGVSQNPRHKITKRGQNVTFRCDPISEHNRLYWYRQTLGQGPEFLTYFQNEAQLEKSRLLSDRFSAERPKGSFSTLEIQRTEQGDSAMYLCASSPTSEPYGGLFFGSGTQLSVL.

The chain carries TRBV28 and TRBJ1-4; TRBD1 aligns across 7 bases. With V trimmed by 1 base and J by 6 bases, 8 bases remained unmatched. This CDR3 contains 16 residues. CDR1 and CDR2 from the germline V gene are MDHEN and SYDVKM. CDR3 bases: TGTGCCAGCAGTTTATCCACAGGGGCGGGGGATGAAAAACTGTTTTTT. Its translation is CASSLSTGAGDEKLFF.

CDR3 loop: CASSVGTGVEQYF. In DNA form, the CDR3 reads TGTGCCAGCAGCGTAGGGACAGGGGTCGAGCAGTACTTC. The J gene is TRBJ2-7, the V gene TRBV11-2, with TRBD1 matching over 10 bases. J gave up 6 bases and V 5 bases, and 4 bases lay outside the gene matches. There are 13 residues in the CDR3. Germline CDR1 SGHAT, CDR2 FQNNGV. The full variable domain, completed using reference TRBV11-2 and TRBJ2-7, is EAGVAQSPRYKIIEKRQSVAFWCNPISGHATLYWYQQILGQGPKLLIQFQNNGVVDDSQLPKDRFSAERLKGVDSTLKIQPAKLEDSAVYLCASSVGTGVEQYFGPGTRLTVT.

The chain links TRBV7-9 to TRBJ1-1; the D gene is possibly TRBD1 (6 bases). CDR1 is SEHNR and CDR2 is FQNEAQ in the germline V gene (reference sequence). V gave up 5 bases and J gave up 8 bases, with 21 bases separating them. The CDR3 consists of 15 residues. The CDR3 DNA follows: TGTGCCAGCAGCGCGAGTCAGGGGACGGCCAGGGAAGCTTTCTTT. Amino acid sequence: CASSASQGTAREAFF.

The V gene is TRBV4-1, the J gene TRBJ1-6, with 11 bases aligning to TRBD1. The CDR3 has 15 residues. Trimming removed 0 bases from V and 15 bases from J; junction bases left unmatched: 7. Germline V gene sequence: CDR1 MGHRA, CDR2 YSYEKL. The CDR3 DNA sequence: TGCGCCAGCAGCCAAGAAGGTGGGACAGGGGGTAACCTCCACTTT. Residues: CASSQEGGTGGNLHF.

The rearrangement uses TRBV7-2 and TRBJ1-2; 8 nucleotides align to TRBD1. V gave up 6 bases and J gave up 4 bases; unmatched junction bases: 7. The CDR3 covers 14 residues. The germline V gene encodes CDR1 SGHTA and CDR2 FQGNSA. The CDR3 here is CASSQMDRAYGYTF. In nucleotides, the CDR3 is TGTGCCAGCAGTCAAATGGACAGGGCCTATGGCTACACCTTC. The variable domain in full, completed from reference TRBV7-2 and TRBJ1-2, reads GAGVSQSPSNKVTEKGKDVELRCDPISGHTALYWYRQSLGQGLEFLIYFQGNSAPDKSGLPSDRFSAERTGGSVSTLTIQRTQQEDSAVYLCASSQMDRAYGYTFGSGTRLTVV.

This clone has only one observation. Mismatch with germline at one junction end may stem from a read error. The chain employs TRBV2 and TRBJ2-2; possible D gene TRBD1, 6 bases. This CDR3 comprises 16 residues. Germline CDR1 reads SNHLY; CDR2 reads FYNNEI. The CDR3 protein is CASTEGWGPNTGELFF. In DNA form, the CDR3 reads TGTGCCAGCACTGAAGGCTGGGGGCCGAACACCGGGGAGCTGTTTTTT.

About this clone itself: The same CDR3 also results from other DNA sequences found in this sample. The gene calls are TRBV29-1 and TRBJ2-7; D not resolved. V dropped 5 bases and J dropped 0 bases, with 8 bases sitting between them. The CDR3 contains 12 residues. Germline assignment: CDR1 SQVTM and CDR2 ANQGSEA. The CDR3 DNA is TGCAGCGTTCTTCTGGACTCCTACGAGCAGTACTTC. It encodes CSVLLDSYEQYF.